This is a list of T cell receptor beta chains from one sample in a study of T-cell reconstitution after alpha-beta-depleted transplantation in children. TCRdb called the PCR reads again in MiXCR, with one record for every CDR3 protein. Of about 15,000 distinct CDR3 sequences listed, approximately 13% are singletons. The sample here was PBMCs, mostly from graft donor cells, taken 180 days after TCRalphabeta/CD19-depleted stem cell transplant. The source is a boy in the first two years of life who had a stem cell transplant for Wiskott-Aldrich syndrome, so the T cells may come from the graft donor. CDR3s include the opening cysteine and the closing phenylalanine or tryptophan. The D gene is left open where the match is weak.

d_call: .
v_call: TRBV28
j_call: TRBJ2-7
cdr3_aa: CASSSPWQGSYEQYF

d_call: TRBD2
v_call: TRBV5-1
j_call: TRBJ2-3
cdr3_aa: CASSPGTSGWRADTQYF

d_call: TRBD2
v_call: TRBV5-1
j_call: TRBJ2-5
cdr3_aa: CASTRAGEETQYF

d_call: TRBD1
v_call: TRBV7-9
j_call: TRBJ1-1
cdr3_aa: CASDRVLATEAFF

d_call: TRBD2
v_call: TRBV18
j_call: TRBJ2-2
cdr3_aa: CASSPLLLAGMTGELFF

d_call: .
v_call: TRBV6-1
j_call: TRBJ2-7
cdr3_aa: CASRDGTPPYEQYF

d_call: .
v_call: TRBV20-1
j_call: TRBJ2-6
cdr3_aa: CSARDLTVAGANVLTF

d_call: .
v_call: TRBV6-1
j_call: TRBJ1-1
cdr3_aa: CATGGPGTEAFF

d_call: .
v_call: TRBV12-3/TRBV12-4
j_call: TRBJ2-7
cdr3_aa: CASSGHPYEQYF

d_call: .
v_call: TRBV9
j_call: TRBJ2-1
cdr3_aa: CASHRSEQFF

d_call: TRBD2
v_call: TRBV6-5
j_call: TRBJ2-5
cdr3_aa: CASSRGTSGTQYF

d_call: .
v_call: TRBV20-1
j_call: TRBJ2-7
cdr3_aa: CSARGTVYEQYF

d_call: .
v_call: TRBV3-1
j_call: TRBJ1-4
cdr3_aa: CASSQVGETNEKLFF

d_call: .
v_call: TRBV7-9
j_call: TRBJ1-5
cdr3_aa: CASSLAPGQPQHF

d_call: .
v_call: TRBV5-1
j_call: TRBJ2-7
cdr3_aa: CASSSDPSSYEQYF

d_call: .
v_call: TRBV11-2
j_call: TRBJ2-5
cdr3_aa: CASSLDLGAGETQYF

d_call: TRBD2
v_call: TRBV19
j_call: TRBJ2-2
cdr3_aa: CASSILTGRGTGELFF

d_call: .
v_call: TRBV9
j_call: TRBJ2-7
cdr3_aa: CASSVGSSSYEQYF

d_call: TRBD1
v_call: TRBV12-3/TRBV12-4
j_call: TRBJ2-5
cdr3_aa: CASSLRQGAGETQYF

d_call: .
v_call: TRBV24-1
j_call: TRBJ2-3
cdr3_aa: CATSSPGADTQYF

d_call: .
v_call: TRBV7-2
j_call: TRBJ2-1
cdr3_aa: CASSLSWTGSYNEQFF

d_call: .
v_call: TRBV5-1
j_call: TRBJ1-2
cdr3_aa: CASSLADGNYGYTF

d_call: TRBD1
v_call: TRBV5-1
j_call: TRBJ2-3
cdr3_aa: CASRYWDRETDTQYF

d_call: .
v_call: TRBV6-1
j_call: TRBJ2-6
cdr3_aa: CASSERVSGANVLTF

d_call: TRBD2
v_call: TRBV5-1
j_call: TRBJ2-3
cdr3_aa: CASSSAGANTDTQYF

d_call: TRBD2
v_call: TRBV28
j_call: TRBJ2-3
cdr3_aa: CAVGGGSTDTQYF

d_call: TRBD2
v_call: TRBV5-1
j_call: TRBJ2-2
cdr3_aa: CASSLFPIGLANTGELFF

d_call: .
v_call: TRBV7-9
j_call: TRBJ1-1
cdr3_aa: CASSPIGATGSTEAFF